The entry below gives a single T cell receptor (beta chain) sequence along with its context. The data were obtained in a study of blood T cell repertoires in COVID-19. Measured with immunoSEQ multiplex PCR; TCRdb has only the in-frame clones, and not every one. The sample has approximately 140,000 clones; approximately 87% are singletons. Germline CDR1 is MDHEN and CDR2 is SYDVKM. Trimming took 3 bases from V and 0 from J; bases not matched to a gene: 6. CDR3 length: 16 amino acids. This sequence joins TRBV28 and TRBJ1-1, with 8 nucleotides matching TRBD1. The TCR comes from a woman aged 40 to 55 with acute or convalescent COVID-19. The sample taken for sequencing was peripheral blood. The CDR3 here is CASSFHGQGVNTEAFF. The CDR3, as DNA: TGTGCCAGCAGTTTCCATGGACAGGGAGTGAACACTGAAGCTTTCTTT.